Given below is one TCR beta chain in context. Its antigen is not identified. The CDR3 loop spans 15 amino acids. Germline values: CDR1 SGHVS, CDR2 FQNEAQ. Reprocessing the 5' RACE reads, TCRdb reports a single entry for every CDR3 protein and omits DNA. Recorded for this sample: about 370,000 distinct CDR3 sequences. This specimen belongs to a study of T cells expressing NK-cell markers. General study findings and limits: Roughly six donors had dominant NKG2C+ clonotypes that comprised roughly 1.0-8% of their CD8+ T cells.

The sample comprised blood T cells: a sorted CD56 or NKG2C T cell subset, CD4+ or CD8+ T cells, or bulk PBMC T cells (not recorded which). The chain is built from TRBV7-8 and TRBJ2-1; TCRdb returns TRBD2, unconfirmable since there is no DNA. The clonotype was recovered from a woman aged 50 to 65 in good health. The CDR3 sequence: CASSLGLSSADEQFF.